Shown below are 30 T cell receptor beta chains from a single sample sequenced in a study of blood T cell repertoires in COVID-19. Generated by immunoSEQ multiplex PCR, the TCRdb table keeps only in-frame clones and is missing some. The sample lists under 150,000 clones; roughly 79% were seen once. Input material: peripheral blood. These receptors all stem from a human donor in a cohort sampled during active COVID-19.

The V gene is TRBV5-1, the J gene TRBJ1-1, with D uncertain. The V and J ends lost 4 bases and 3 bases respectively, with 10 bases between them. The CDR3 sequence is 13 residues long. Germline CDR1 reads SGHRS; CDR2 reads YFSETQ. CDR3 loop: CASSQYGDTEAFF. DNA of the CDR3: TGCGCCAGCAGCCAGTACGGGGACACTGAAGCTTTCTTT. Using reference TRBV5-1 and TRBJ1-1 for the parts outside the CDR3, the full variable domain is KAGVTQTPRYLIKTRGQQVTLSCSPISGHRSVSWYQQTPGQGLQFLFEYFSETQRNKGNFPGRFSGRQFSNSRSEMNVSTLELGDSALYLCASSQYGDTEAFFGQGTRLTVV.

For the CDR3, the DNA is TGTGCCAGCAGCCTATGGACAGGAGGAGGGAACACTGAAGCTTTCTTT. Translation gives CASSLWTGGGNTEAFF. The gene calls are TRBV7-9 and TRBJ1-1; 7 bases fit TRBD1. The V gene end was trimmed by 5 bases and the J gene end by 1 base; junction bases not matched to a gene: 10. CDR1 is SEHNR, CDR2 FQNEAQ, per germline (reference sequence). This CDR3 spans 16 amino acids.

The chain employs TRBV7-9 and TRBJ1-5, with unresolved D. The CDR3 covers 15 residues. Germline CDR1 reads SEHNR; CDR2 reads FQNEAQ (reference sequence). V lost 1 base to trimming and J lost 2 bases, with 9 bases between them. CDR3 nucleotide sequence: TGTGCCAGCAGCTTAGTTGTACACCGCAATCAGCCCCAGCATTTT. This encodes CASSLVVHRNQPQHF.

J is TRBJ1-2 and V is TRBV6-5; D remains ambiguous. The CDR3 sequence is 14 residues long. In germline, CDR1 is MNHEY, CDR2 SVGAGI. V was trimmed by 0 bases and J by 5 bases, leaving 10 bases between them. This chain's CDR3 is CASSYSRRGYGYTF. DNA for the CDR3: TGTGCCAGCAGTTACTCCCGGCGGGGTTATGGCTACACCTTC.

This clone was counted a few times. V is TRBV4-2 and J is TRBJ2-7, with D possibly matching TRBD2 (5 bases). The length of the CDR3 is 15 residues. V shed 0 bases and J shed 3 bases, with 12 bases lying between them. Germline assignment: CDR1 LGHNA and CDR2 YNFKEQ. The CDR3 region has the DNA TGTGCCAGCAGCCAAGATTACGAGCGGAGCTACGAGCAGTACTTC. Amino acid sequence: CASSQDYERSYEQYF.

This clone was seen more than once but under ten times. The chain has TRBV6-5 and TRBJ2-7, with 7 bases that match TRBD1. The germline CDR1 and CDR2 sequences are MNHEY and SVGAGI. The CDR3 totals 14 residues. The trim removed 5 bases at V and 2 bases at J, leaving 6 bases unmatched. The CDR3 here is CASSPTGSAYEQYF. CDR3 DNA: TGTGCCAGCAGTCCGACAGGGTCAGCCTACGAGCAGTACTTC.

This CDR3 is CASSFGSQETQYF. In DNA, the CDR3 is TGTGCCAGCAGCTTCGGGTCTCAAGAGACCCAGTACTTC. The V gene is TRBV11-3, the J gene TRBJ2-5, with D unclear. Germline V gene sequence: CDR1 SGHNT, CDR2 YENEEA. This CDR3 contains 13 residues. Trimming cost V 3 bases and J 2 bases, with 7 bases left between them.

This clone was picked up a small number of times. The chain has TRBV4-3 and TRBJ1-3; D unclear. Trimming stripped 0 bases from V and 0 bases from J, with 6 bases between. The CDR3 totals 15 residues. Germline V gene sequence: CDR1 LGHNA, CDR2 YSLEER. The CDR3 is CASSQDVRSGNTIYF. CDR3 sequence (DNA): TGCGCCAGCAGCCAAGACGTTCGCTCTGGAAACACCATATATTTT.

CDR3 protein: CASVQGGRYGYTF. CDR3 nucleotide sequence: TGTGCCAGCGTCCAAGGGGGTCGGTATGGCTACACCTTC. The chain uses TRBV28 and TRBJ1-2; tentatively, D is TRBD1 (6 bases). Germline CDR1 reads MDHEN; CDR2 reads SYDVKM. With 8 bases removed from V and 5 bases from J, the gap between germline ends came to 15 bases. The CDR3 contains 13 residues.

CDR3 loop: CASSFLDSVSYEQYF. The CDR3 DNA follows: TGCGCCAGCAGTTTCCTTGACAGCGTCTCCTACGAGCAGTACTTC. The chain has TRBV5-1 and TRBJ2-7; a possible D gene is TRBD1 (5 bases). Germline V gives CDR1 SGHRS, CDR2 YFSETQ. CDR3 length equals 15 residues. Trimming removed 5 bases at V and 0 bases at J, with 15 bases between.

Here the CDR3 reads CAWKGAVGYTF. The CDR3 DNA reads TGTGCCTGGAAGGGGGCCGTCGGCTACACCTTC. The gene calls are TRBV30 and TRBJ1-2, with 7 bases identical to TRBD1. Germline-derived CDR1 and CDR2 are GTSNPN and SVGIG (reference sequence). V gave up 4 bases and J gave up 8 bases; unmatched junction bases: 4. There are 11 residues in the CDR3.

This clone has a handful of counts. The rearrangement links TRBV12-3 or TRBV12-4 to TRBJ2-1; 7 bases align to TRBD1. The ends lost 7 bases at V and 9 bases at J; junction bases unmatched: 9. CDR3 size: 13 residues. The DNA for the CDR3 is TGTGCCAGCAAAGGTACAGGGGTGATTGAGCAGTTCTTC. Translating gives CASKGTGVIEQFF.

V gene TRBV2 combines with J gene TRBJ2-1; 12 bases fit TRBD2. CDR1 and CDR2 (germline): SNHLY, FYNNEI. The V gene end was trimmed by 5 bases and the J gene end by 7 bases; junction bases not matched to a gene: 3. The CDR3 loop spans 14 amino acids. The DNA for the CDR3 is TGTGCCAGCAGTCGACTAGCGGGAGATAATGAGCAGTTCTTC. This sequence encodes CASSRLAGDNEQFF.

The chain employs TRBV12-5 and TRBJ2-1; weak D call: TRBD1 (5 bases). This CDR3 has 14 residues. CDR1 and CDR2 (germline): LGHNT, FRNRAP. V shed 2 bases and J shed 6 bases, with 11 bases lying between them. CDR3: CASGLTGLLNEQFF. In DNA, the CDR3 is TGTGCTAGTGGTTTGACAGGATTACTCAATGAGCAGTTCTTC.

This rearrangement joins TRBV10-3 to TRBJ2-1; no clear D. From germline, CDR1 is ENHRY and CDR2 SYGVKD. Trimming removed 2 bases at V and 5 bases at J, with 13 bases between. This CDR3 is 15 amino acids long. CDR3 bases: TGTGCCATCAGTGAGATGGGCCAGCTCGACAATGAGCAGTTCTTC. The encoded protein is CAISEMGQLDNEQFF.

CDR3 coding DNA: TGTGCCAGCAGCGCTCTAGCGGAAACCGAGCAGTACTTC. It is translated as CASSALAETEQYF. The V call is TRBV9, the J call TRBJ2-7; TRBD2 aligns across 7 bases. The CDR3 is 13 amino acids. CDR1 is SGDLS, CDR2 YYNGEE, per germline. The V and J ends lost 3 bases and 6 bases, in that order; junction bases with no gene match: 6.

The rearrangement uses TRBV7-3 and TRBJ2-1; D is unclear. Trimming shortened V by 5 bases and J by 7 bases, and 12 bases separated the two germline ends. The CDR3 sequence is 13 residues long. Per the germline V gene, CDR1 is SGHTA and CDR2 is FQGTGA. The chain's CDR3 is CASSRARANEQFF. DNA for the CDR3: TGTGCCAGCAGCCGCGCAAGAGCTAATGAGCAGTTCTTC.

The rearrangement uses TRBV3-1 (or the pseudogene TRBV3-2) and TRBJ2-2, with 10 nucleotides matching TRBD2. Losses at the gene ends were 0 bases for V and 0 bases for J; bases not matched to a gene: 10. This CDR3 is 20 amino acids long. Looked up from germline, CDR1 is LGHDT and CDR2 is YNNKEL (reference sequence). This chain's CDR3 is CASSQDPVAGGLANTGELFF. The CDR3 DNA follows: TGTGCCAGCAGCCAAGATCCAGTAGCGGGAGGTCTCGCGAACACCGGGGAGCTGTTTTTT.

The CDR3 region is CASSVVDQGDTIYF. The DNA for the CDR3 is TGTGCCAGCAGCGTAGTAGACCAGGGGGACACCATATATTTT. The chain uses TRBV9 and TRBJ1-3; TRBD1 matches at 7 bases. Unmatched junction bases numbered 5, after V lost 0 bases and J lost 8 bases. The CDR3 extends over 14 amino acids. Germline CDR1 and CDR2: SGDLS and YYNGEE.

The chain links TRBV29-1 to TRBJ2-2; 7 nucleotides line up with TRBD1. This CDR3 spans 14 amino acids. Trimming removed 5 bases from V and 7 bases from J; junction bases left unmatched: 10. CDR1 is SQVTM and CDR2 is ANQGSEA in the germline V gene. This CDR3 is CSVSPTGPGGELFF. In DNA, the CDR3 is TGCAGCGTTTCCCCGACAGGGCCGGGCGGGGAGCTGTTTTTT.

The CDR3 DNA is TGTGCCAGCAGCTCGGACCCAGGGTCAAATGGCTACACCTTC. Amino acid sequence: CASSSDPGSNGYTF. V and J are TRBV5-4 and TRBJ1-2; tentatively, D is TRBD1 (5 bases). This CDR3 contains 14 residues. Trimming pared 3 bases from V and 6 bases from J, leaving 15 bases between. The V gene's germline CDR1 is SGHNT and CDR2 YYREEE (reference sequence).

The chain carries TRBV7-3 and TRBJ2-4; TRBD1 matches at 7 bases. The ends lost 5 bases at V and 5 bases at J; junction bases unmatched: 12. Per the germline V gene, CDR1 is SGHTA and CDR2 is FQGTGA. The CDR3 has 16 residues. The CDR3: CASSLGTDPYQNIQYF. CDR3 nucleotide sequence: TGTGCCAGCAGCCTCGGGACAGACCCCTATCAAAACATTCAGTACTTC.

The chain recombines TRBV7-3 with TRBJ2-7; D perhaps matches TRBD1 (6 bases). The CDR3 runs 15 residues. Deletions cut 5 bases from V and 5 bases from J, with 19 bases between. CDR1 is SGHTA and CDR2 is FQGTGA in the germline V gene. This CDR3 reads CASSPRRTGIHEQYF. The CDR3 DNA reads TGTGCCAGCAGCCCACGACGCACAGGGATCCACGAGCAGTACTTC.

The chain carries TRBV9 and TRBJ2-1; unclear D gene. Germline CDR1 SGDLS, CDR2 YYNGEE. The CDR3 is 13 residues long. Trimming took 0 bases from V and 7 from J, leaving 8 bases between them. CDR3 protein: CASSVVAGNEQFF. The CDR3 DNA sequence: TGTGCCAGCAGCGTAGTAGCCGGGAATGAGCAGTTCTTC.

The chain couples TRBV9 to TRBJ2-2; possible D gene TRBD2, 6 bases. The length of the CDR3 is 16 residues. Germline lookup yields CDR1 SGDLS and CDR2 YYNGEE. Trimming left V 3 bases short and J 3 bases short, with 15 bases between. In nucleotides, the CDR3 is TGTGCCAGCAGCGCTTCCCCCGGAGGGGACACCGGGGAGCTGTTTTTT. Its protein product is CASSASPGGDTGELFF.

The rearrangement links TRBV2 to TRBJ1-5, with D possibly being TRBD1 (5 bases). This CDR3 is 16 amino acids long. CDR1 is SNHLY and CDR2 is FYNNEI in the germline V gene. Trimming removed 4 bases at V and 0 bases at J, with 13 bases between. CDR3: CASSGQGMGSNQPQHF. The CDR3 nucleotides read TGTGCCAGCAGTGGTCAGGGCATGGGTAGCAATCAGCCCCAGCATTTT.

The V gene is TRBV3-1 (or the pseudogene TRBV3-2), the J gene TRBJ1-2; D may be TRBD1 (5 bases). This CDR3 comprises 15 residues. Germline CDR1 is LGHDT and CDR2 is YNNKEL (reference sequence). V was shortened by 4 bases and J by 4 bases, with 16 bases between the two germline ends. CDR3 sequence: CASSLRPGKGYGYTF. The CDR3 DNA follows: TGTGCCAGCAGCCTCAGGCCAGGGAAAGGCTATGGCTACACCTTC.

This clone is a singleton in its sample. V and J are TRBV7-2 and TRBJ2-1; 8 bases are shared with TRBD2. CDR3 length equals 16 residues. Germline V CDR1 and CDR2: SGHTA, FQGNSA. Trimming removed 0 bases from V and 8 bases from J; junction bases left unmatched: 9. CDR3: CASSLAQAGALYEQFF. The DNA of the CDR3 is TGTGCCAGCAGCTTAGCACAAGCGGGAGCTCTCTATGAGCAGTTCTTC.

The chain couples TRBV28 to TRBJ2-1; no clear D. Germline-derived CDR1 and CDR2 are MDHEN and SYDVKM. V dropped 4 bases and J dropped 6 bases, with 16 bases sitting between them. This CDR3 spans 15 amino acids. This CDR3 is CASSSARLTGNEQFF. In DNA, the CDR3 is TGTGCCAGCAGTTCGGCTAGACTGACGGGCAATGAGCAGTTCTTC.

This clone has only a few counts. As DNA, the CDR3 is TGCAGTGCTAGTGGGCGCAGGGGAAGCTATGGCTACACCTTC. It translates to CSASGRRGSYGYTF. The V gene is TRBV20-1, the J gene TRBJ1-2, with a possible D match to TRBD1 (6 bases). Trimming took off 3 bases at V and 4 bases at J, with 15 bases between the two ends. The CDR3 spans 14 residues. Germline V gene sequence: CDR1 DFQATT, CDR2 SNEGSKA (reference sequence).